This TCR beta chain was sequenced during a study of T cells after yellow fever vaccination. The wider study: SMART-Seq v4 Ultra Low Input prepared the low-cell-number fractions.

A universal primer site and UMIs were added as TCR cDNA was made by 5'RACE template switching. In TCRdb, the 5' RACE reads were re-called with MiXCR into one record per CDR3 protein. The table records 250,000 to 300,000 distinct CDR3 sequences, approximately 10% of them present only once. This clonotype came up a few times. The antigen remains undetermined. The study's findings and limits: A minor fraction of clonotypes spanned both CD4 and CD8 compartments. Once the booster was given, most primary-vaccination clones reappeared, at just under 98% for CD4 and more than 85% for CD8.

The CDR3 has 13 amino acids. V shed 4 bases and J 4 bases; nucleotides not matched to a gene: 3. The germline V gene has CDR1 SGHRS and CDR2 YFSETQ. The source material was CD4+ T cells sorted from PBMCs, sampled 5 days after the yellow fever booster vaccination. This chain uses TRBV5-1 with TRBJ2-5; TRBD1 matches 8 bases. The receptor was derived from a man aged 18 to 29 who received the YFV17D yellow fever vaccine. This chain's CDR3 is CASSEQGAETQYF. The CDR3 region has the DNA TGCGCCAGCAGCGAGCAGGGGGCAGAGACCCAGTACTTC.